The 14 T cell receptor beta chains listed next were all sequenced from one sample in a study of cytomegalovirus exposure and HLA in healthy donors. The study ran its PCR with 60 Vbeta and 13 Jbeta primers. The protocol was immunoSEQ multiplex PCR, while the TCRdb copy is restricted to in-frame clones and leaves out a portion. The table records about 180,000 clones, over 65% of them present only once. The sequencing sample was made of PBMCs. The receptors derive from a man between 18 and 35 years old in good health and CMV-seronegative.

This clone showed up just once. This chain uses TRBV7-3 with TRBJ1-1, with a tentative D call TRBD1 (5 bases). Looked up from germline, CDR1 is SGHTA and CDR2 is FQGTGA. Trimming took off 5 bases at V and 1 base at J, with 8 bases between the two ends. This CDR3 is 13 amino acids long. The CDR3, as DNA: TGTGCCAGCAGCGCCACAGGGAACACTGAAGCTTTCTTT. This translates into CASSATGNTEAFF.

The chain combines TRBV7-9 with TRBJ2-2; 13 bases are a match to TRBD2. In germline, CDR1 is SEHNR, CDR2 FQNEAQ (reference sequence). J lost 6 bases, V lost 5 bases, and 6 bases had no gene match. This CDR3 is built from 16 residues. The CDR3: CASSPGLAGVAGELFF. The CDR3 nucleotides read TGTGCCAGCAGCCCCGGACTAGCGGGAGTCGCCGGGGAGCTGTTTTTT.

The rearrangement links TRBV18 to TRBJ2-1; TRBD1 agrees at 12 bases. J gave up 8 bases and V 3 bases, and 5 bases lay outside the gene matches. The CDR3 consists of 15 residues. Germline V gives CDR1 KGHSH, CDR2 LQKENI. CDR3 loop: CASSPPGTGGDEQFF. The CDR3 DNA is TGTGCCAGCTCACCCCCAGGGACAGGGGGCGATGAGCAGTTCTTC.

This rearrangement joins TRBV4-3 to TRBJ1-5; no firm D call. The ends were cut back, 0 bases at V and 0 bases at J, with 6 bases in the middle. The CDR3 loop spans 15 amino acids. CDR1 and CDR2 from the germline V gene are LGHNA and YSLEER. DNA of the CDR3: TGCGCCAGCAGCCAAGATTGGGCTAGCAATCAGCCCCAGCATTTT. This codes for CASSQDWASNQPQHF.

This chain connects TRBV6-1 to TRBJ1-2; a possible D gene is TRBD1 (5 bases). The germline V gene has CDR1 MNHNS and CDR2 SASEGT. V was trimmed by 6 bases and J by 1 base, leaving 15 bases between them. The CDR3 covers 15 residues. The CDR3 protein is CASSWGRGSNYGYTF. CDR3 nucleotide sequence: TGTGCCAGCAGCTGGGGAAGGGGCAGTAACTATGGCTACACCTTC.

The chain couples TRBV6-5 to TRBJ1-2; TRBD1 matches 9 bases. V lost 2 bases and J lost 2; bases outside the gene matches: 3. The germline V gene encodes CDR1 MNHEY and CDR2 SVGAGI. CDR3 size: 15 residues. In DNA, the CDR3 is TGTGCCAGCAGTTACGGGACAGGGAAGAACTATGGCTACACCTTC. Translation: CASSYGTGKNYGYTF.

This rearrangement joins TRBV20-1 to TRBJ1-1, with D unclear. Trimming removed 1 base at V and 11 bases at J, with 11 bases between. The CDR3 covers 11 residues. Germline V CDR1 and CDR2: DFQATT, SNEGSKA (reference sequence). The CDR3 spells CSARGDSAAFF. In DNA, the CDR3 is TGCAGTGCTAGAGGAGATAGTGCGGCTTTCTTT.

The J gene is TRBJ2-5, the V gene TRBV25-1; 8 bases match TRBD1. V dropped 1 base and J dropped 7; count of bases not matched to a gene: 14. Per the germline V gene, CDR1 is MGHDK and CDR2 is SYGVNS. The CDR3 is 17 amino acids. The CDR3: CASSEFIKGTGGVTQYF. Written as DNA, the CDR3 is TGTGCCAGCAGTGAATTCATAAAGGGGACAGGTGGTGTGACCCAGTACTTC. The variable domain in full, with the rest retrieved from reference TRBV25-1 and TRBJ2-5, is EADIYQTPRYLVIGTGKKITLECSQTMGHDKMYWYQQDPGMELHLIHYSYGVNSTEKGDLSSESTVSRIRTEHFPLTLESARPSHTSQYLCASSEFIKGTGGVTQYFGPGTRLLVL.

The chain joins TRBV2 to TRBJ1-1, with 9 bases matching TRBD1. Unmatched junction bases numbered 12, after V lost 8 bases and J lost 2 bases. CDR1 is SNHLY, CDR2 FYNNEI, per germline. The CDR3 has 16 residues. This chain's CDR3 is CASGRTGVTGNTEAFF. CDR3 DNA: TGTGCCAGCGGAAGGACAGGGGTAACGGGAAACACTGAAGCTTTCTTT.

This rearrangement joins TRBV27 to TRBJ1-6, with 9 nucleotides matching TRBD1. The V gene end was trimmed by 4 bases and the J gene end by 9 bases; junction bases not matched to a gene: 7. Germline CDR1 MNHEY, CDR2 SMNVEV (reference sequence). This CDR3 contains 15 residues. CDR3 bases: TGTGCCAGCAGTTGGGACAGGGATTTTGGTTCACCCCTCCACTTT. Its protein is CASSWDRDFGSPLHF.

This clone has more than one count but fewer than ten. The gene calls are TRBV7-9 and TRBJ1-1; tentative D call: TRBD1 (6 bases). Germline V gene lookup returns CDR1 SEHNR and CDR2 FQNEAQ (reference sequence). CDR3 length: 15 residues. V was clipped by 5 bases and J by 9 bases, with 22 bases between them. CDR3 protein: CASSPPGPGVLQAFF. The CDR3 bases are TGTGCCAGCAGCCCCCCCGGGCCAGGGGTCTTACAAGCTTTCTTT. Based on the CDR3 plus reference TRBV7-9 and TRBJ1-1, the full variable domain is DTGVSQNPRHKITKRGQNVTFRCDPISEHNRLYWYRQTLGQGPEFLTYFQNEAQLEKSRLLSDRFSAERPKGSFSTLEIQRTEQGDSAMYLCASSPPGPGVLQAFFGQGTRLTVV.

The V and J genes are TRBV15 and TRBJ2-3, with D perhaps TRBD1 (6 bases). Germline-derived CDR1 and CDR2 are LNHNV and YYDKDF (reference sequence). Trimming took 1 base from V and 4 from J, leaving 12 bases between them. The CDR3 runs to 15 residues. The DNA of the CDR3 is TGTGCCACCAGCAGAGCGCTAGCAGGGGCAGATACGCAGTATTTT. This translates into CATSRALAGADTQYF.

This clone was seen a few times. V and J are TRBV6-5 and TRBJ2-7; D might be TRBD2 (5 bases). The CDR3 has 14 residues. V was clipped by 2 bases and J by 6 bases, with 14 bases between them. In germline, CDR1 is MNHEY, CDR2 SVGAGI. The CDR3 DNA sequence: TGTGCCAGCAGTTACGGGCTAGCCCCGCTCGAGCAGTACTTC. Protein product: CASSYGLAPLEQYF.

V gene TRBV30 combines with J gene TRBJ2-7; the D gene is possibly TRBD2 (6 bases). Trimming removed 0 bases from V and 4 bases from J, with 16 bases in between. The CDR3 has 15 amino acids. CDR1 and CDR2 (germline): GTSNPN, SVGIG (reference sequence). This CDR3 reads CAWSVRAGWNYEQYF. CDR3 nucleotides: TGTGCCTGGAGTGTAAGGGCGGGGTGGAATTACGAGCAGTACTTC.